This T cell receptor beta chain was captured by sequencing in a study of response to subunit inactivated influenza vaccine. The germline CDR1 and CDR2 sequences are SGHAT and FQNNGV. The V end was cut by 5 bases, the J end by 0 bases, with 17 bases between. This CDR3 is built from 18 residues. TCRdb reprocessed the RT-PCR reads with MiXCR, giving one entry per CDR3 protein. The data hold almost 600,000 distinct CDR3 sequences, with about 14% observed a single time. This clonotype came up a few times. Specimen: PBMCs from blood, collected about 13 days after vaccination. The chain combines TRBV11-2 with TRBJ2-6; TRBD1 is a possible D gene (6 bases). The receptor comes from a man aged 45-65 years who received an inactivated influenza vaccine. The CDR3 is CASSTYTGPSSGANVLTF. The CDR3 DNA follows: TGTGCCAGCAGCACATACACAGGGCCCAGCTCTGGGGCCAACGTCCTGACTTTC.